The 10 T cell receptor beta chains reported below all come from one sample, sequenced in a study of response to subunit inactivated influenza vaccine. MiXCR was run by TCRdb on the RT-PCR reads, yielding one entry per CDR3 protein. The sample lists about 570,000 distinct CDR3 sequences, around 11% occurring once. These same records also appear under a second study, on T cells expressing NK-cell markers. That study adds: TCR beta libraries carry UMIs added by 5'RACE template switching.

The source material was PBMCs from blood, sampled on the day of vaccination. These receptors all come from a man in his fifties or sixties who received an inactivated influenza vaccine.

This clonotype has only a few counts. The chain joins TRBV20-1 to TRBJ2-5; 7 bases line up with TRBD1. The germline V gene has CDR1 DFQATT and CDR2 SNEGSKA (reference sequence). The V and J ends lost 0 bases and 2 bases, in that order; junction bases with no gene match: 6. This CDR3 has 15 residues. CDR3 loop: CSARDIGDSQETQYF. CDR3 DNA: TGCAGTGCTAGAGATATTGGGGACAGTCAAGAGACCCAGTACTTC.

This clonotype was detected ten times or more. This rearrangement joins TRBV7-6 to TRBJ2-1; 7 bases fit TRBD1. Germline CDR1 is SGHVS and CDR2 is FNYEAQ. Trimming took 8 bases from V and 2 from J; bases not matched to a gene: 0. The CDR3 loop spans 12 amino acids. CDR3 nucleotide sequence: TGTGCCAGCGGGACAGCCTACAATGAGCAGTTCTTC. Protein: CASGTAYNEQFF.

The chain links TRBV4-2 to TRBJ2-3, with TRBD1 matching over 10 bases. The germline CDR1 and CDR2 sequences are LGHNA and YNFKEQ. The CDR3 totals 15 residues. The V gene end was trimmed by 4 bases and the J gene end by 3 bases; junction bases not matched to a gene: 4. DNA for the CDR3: TGTGCCAGCAGCCCCCGGACAGGGGGAACAGATACGCAGTATTTT. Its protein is CASSPRTGGTDTQYF.

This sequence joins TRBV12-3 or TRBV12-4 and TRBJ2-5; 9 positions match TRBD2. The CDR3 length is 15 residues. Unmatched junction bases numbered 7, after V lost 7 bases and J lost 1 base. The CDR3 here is CASTGAGGPQETQYF. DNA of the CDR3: TGTGCCAGCACTGGGGCGGGAGGGCCCCAAGAGACCCAGTACTTC.

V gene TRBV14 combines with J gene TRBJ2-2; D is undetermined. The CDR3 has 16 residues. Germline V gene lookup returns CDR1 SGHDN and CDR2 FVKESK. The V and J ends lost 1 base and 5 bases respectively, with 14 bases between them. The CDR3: CASSQGNLRITGELFF. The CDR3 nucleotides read TGTGCCAGCAGCCAAGGGAATCTGCGGATAACCGGGGAGCTGTTTTTT.

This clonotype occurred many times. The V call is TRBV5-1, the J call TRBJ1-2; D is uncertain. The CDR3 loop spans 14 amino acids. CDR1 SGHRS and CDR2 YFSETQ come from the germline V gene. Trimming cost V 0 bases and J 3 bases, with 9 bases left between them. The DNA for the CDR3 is TGCGCCAGCAGCTTGGCAGGCGGGGACTATGGCTACACCTTC. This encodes CASSLAGGDYGYTF.

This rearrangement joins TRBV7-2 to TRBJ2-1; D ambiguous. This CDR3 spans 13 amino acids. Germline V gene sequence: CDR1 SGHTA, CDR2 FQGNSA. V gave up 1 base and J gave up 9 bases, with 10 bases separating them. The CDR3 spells CASSLERLGEQFF. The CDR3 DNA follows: TGTGCCAGCAGCTTAGAGCGTCTGGGTGAGCAGTTCTTC. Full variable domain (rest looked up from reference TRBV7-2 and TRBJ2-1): GAGVSQSPSNKVTEKGKDVELRCDPISGHTALYWYRQSLGQGLEFLIYFQGNSAPDKSGLPSDRFSAERTGGSVSTLTIQRTQQEDSAVYLCASSLERLGEQFFGPGTRLTVL.

CDR3 protein: CASSYPAGAAQYF. CDR3 coding DNA: TGTGCCAGCAGCTACCCGGCGGGGGCAGCGCAGTACTTC. V and J are TRBV7-8 and TRBJ2-7, with D maybe TRBD2 (7 bases). Trimming stripped 4 bases from V and 9 bases from J, with 16 bases between. This CDR3 has 13 residues. The germline gives CDR1 SGHVS, CDR2 FQNEAQ.

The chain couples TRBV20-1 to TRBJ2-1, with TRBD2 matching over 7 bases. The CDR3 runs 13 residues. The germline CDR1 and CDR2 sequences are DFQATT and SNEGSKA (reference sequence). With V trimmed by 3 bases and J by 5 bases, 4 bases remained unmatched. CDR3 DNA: TGCAGTGCTAGCGGGGGGAGAAACAATGAGCAGTTCTTC. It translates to CSASGGRNNEQFF.

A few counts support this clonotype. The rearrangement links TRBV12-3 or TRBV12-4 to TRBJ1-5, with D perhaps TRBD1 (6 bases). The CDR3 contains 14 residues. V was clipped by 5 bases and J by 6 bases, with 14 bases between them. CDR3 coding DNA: TGTGCCAGCAGTACCTTAGGAGGGGGTCAGCCCCAGCATTTT. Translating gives CASSTLGGGQPQHF.